This passage covers 8 T cell receptor beta chains from one sample sequenced in a study of T-cell reconstitution after alpha-beta-depleted transplantation in children. This sample's TCRbeta library carried unique molecular identifier barcodes. TCRdb independently ran MiXCR on the PCR reads; one entry per CDR3 protein. This repertoire shows about a million distinct CDR3 sequences, roughly 29% found once; its top ten account for 25% to 35%. Sequencing was performed on PBMCs, mostly from graft donor cells, taken 360 days after TCRalphabeta/CD19-depleted stem cell transplant. The receptors were sampled from a boy younger than two who had a stem cell transplant for SCID, so the T cells may come from the graft donor.

The chain carries TRBV11-2 and TRBJ2-1; D is unclear. From germline, CDR1 is SGHAT and CDR2 FQNNGV. Trimming took 1 base from V and 4 from J, leaving 11 bases between them. The CDR3 is made up of 15 amino acids. CDR3 loop: CASSLGIRRYNEQFF. The CDR3 DNA reads as TGTGCCAGCAGCTTAGGGATCCGGCGGTACAATGAGCAGTTCTTC.

The chain recombines TRBV9 with TRBJ2-1; TRBD2 matches 15 bases. J gave up 4 bases and V 4 bases, and 6 bases lay outside the gene matches. Germline V lookup: CDR1 SGDLS, CDR2 YYNGEE. The CDR3 contains 17 residues. The CDR3 protein is CASSPRTSGGAYNEQFF. DNA for the CDR3: TGTGCCAGCAGCCCCCGGACTAGCGGGGGGGCTTACAATGAGCAGTTCTTC. The whole variable domain, remainder taken from reference TRBV9 and TRBJ2-1, is DSGVTQTPKHLITATGQRVTLRCSPRSGDLSVYWYQQSLDQGLQFLIQYYNGEERAKGNILERFSAQQFPDLHSELNLSSLELGDSALYFCASSPRTSGGAYNEQFFGPGTRLTVL.

The sample holds a few counts of this clonotype. The genes are TRBV30 and TRBJ2-2; D is unclear. Germline CDR1 is GTSNPN and CDR2 is SVGIG (reference sequence). The CDR3 runs to 11 residues. Trimming shortened V by 3 bases and J by 5 bases, and 4 bases separated the two germline ends. As DNA, the CDR3 is TGTGCCTGGAGGGCGACCGGGGAGCTGTTTTTT. Translation: CAWRATGELFF.

The rearrangement joins TRBV20-1 to TRBJ1-1, with 8 bases matching TRBD1. The CDR3 extends over 14 amino acids. With V trimmed by 3 bases and J by 3 bases, 6 bases remained unmatched. Germline V gene sequence: CDR1 DFQATT, CDR2 SNEGSKA (reference sequence). The CDR3, as DNA: TGCAGTGCTAGCGACAGGGGCAAGGACACTGAAGCTTTCTTT. Translating it yields CSASDRGKDTEAFF.

J is TRBJ1-1 and V is TRBV20-1; D is possibly TRBD1 (5 bases). The CDR3 sequence is 15 residues long. The germline gives CDR1 DFQATT, CDR2 SNEGSKA (reference sequence). Trimming removed 2 bases at V and 0 bases at J, with 13 bases between. CDR3 sequence: CSARRPTVMNTEAFF. The CDR3 DNA follows: TGCAGTGCTAGAAGACCGACAGTCATGAACACTGAAGCTTTCTTT.

To note about this clonotype: This CDR3 is missing its conserved last phenylalanine or tryptophan, likely due to a read error. This chain links TRBV18 with TRBJ1-1; D is perhaps TRBD1 (5 bases). The CDR3 covers 16 residues. With 0 bases removed from V and 1 base from J, the gap between germline ends came to 12 bases. Germline V gene lookup returns CDR1 KGHSH and CDR2 LQKENI. This chain's CDR3 is CASSPPSRQKNTEAFS. The CDR3 DNA sequence: TGTGCCAGCTCACCACCCTCCAGACAGAAGAACACTGAAGCTTTCTCT.

This clonotype has just a few counts. CDR3 in amino acids: CASSLVPDRETQYF. CDR3 coding DNA: TGCGCCAGCAGCTTGGTCCCGGACAGAGAGACCCAGTACTTC. The chain combines TRBV5-1 with TRBJ2-5, with TRBD1 as a possible D gene (6 bases). The CDR3 loop spans 14 amino acids. Deletions cut 0 bases from V and 4 bases from J, with 10 bases between. Looked up from germline, CDR1 is SGHRS and CDR2 is YFSETQ.

V gene TRBV28 combines with J gene TRBJ2-7, with 7 bases lining up with TRBD1. The CDR3 consists of 16 residues. Looked up from germline, CDR1 is MDHEN and CDR2 is SYDVKM. Trimming took 3 bases from V and 1 from J; bases not matched to a gene: 9. CDR3 nucleotide sequence: TGTGCCAGCAGTTTGAGCGCGTCAGGGGGATCCTACGAGCAGTACTTC. Translated, it gives CASSLSASGGSYEQYF.